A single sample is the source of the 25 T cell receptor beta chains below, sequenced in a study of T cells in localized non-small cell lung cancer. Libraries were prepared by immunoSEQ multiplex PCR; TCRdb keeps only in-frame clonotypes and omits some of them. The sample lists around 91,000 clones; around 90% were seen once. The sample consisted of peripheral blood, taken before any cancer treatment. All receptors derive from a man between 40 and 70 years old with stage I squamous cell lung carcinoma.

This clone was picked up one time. CDR3 protein: CASSSGQIPYGYTF. The CDR3 region has the DNA TGTGCCAGCAGTTCGGGACAGATTCCCTATGGCTACACCTTC. This rearrangement joins TRBV27 to TRBJ1-2; 7 bases line up with TRBD1. After removal of 4 bases from V and 4 bases from J, the junction contained 6 bases not matched to a gene. Germline V CDR1 and CDR2: MNHEY, SMNVEV (reference sequence). This CDR3 has 14 amino acids.

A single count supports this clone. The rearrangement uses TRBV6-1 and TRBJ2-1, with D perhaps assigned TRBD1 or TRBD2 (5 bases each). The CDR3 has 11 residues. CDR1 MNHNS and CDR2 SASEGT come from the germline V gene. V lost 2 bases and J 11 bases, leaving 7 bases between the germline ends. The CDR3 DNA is TGTGCCAGCAGTGAATGGGGGAAGCAGTTCTTC. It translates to CASSEWGKQFF.

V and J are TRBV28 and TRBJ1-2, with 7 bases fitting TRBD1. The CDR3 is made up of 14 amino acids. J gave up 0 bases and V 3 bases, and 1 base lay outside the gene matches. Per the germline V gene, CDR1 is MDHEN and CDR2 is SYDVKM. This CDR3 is CASSLTGPNYGYTF. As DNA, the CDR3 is TGTGCCAGCAGTTTGACAGGGCCTAACTATGGCTACACCTTC.

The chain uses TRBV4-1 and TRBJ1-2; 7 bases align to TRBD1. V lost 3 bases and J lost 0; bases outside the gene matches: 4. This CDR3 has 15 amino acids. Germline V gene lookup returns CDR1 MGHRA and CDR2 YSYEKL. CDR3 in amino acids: CASSHPGQTNYGYTF. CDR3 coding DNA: TGCGCCAGCAGCCACCCGGGACAGACTAACTATGGCTACACCTTC.

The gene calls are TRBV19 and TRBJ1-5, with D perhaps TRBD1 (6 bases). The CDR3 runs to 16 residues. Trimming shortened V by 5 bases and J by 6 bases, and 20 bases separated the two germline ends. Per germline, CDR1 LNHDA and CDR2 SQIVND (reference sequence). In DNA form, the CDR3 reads TGTGCCAGTAGTTTCCTAACGACAGGCAGGGTTCAGCCCCAGCATTTT. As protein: CASSFLTTGRVQPQHF.

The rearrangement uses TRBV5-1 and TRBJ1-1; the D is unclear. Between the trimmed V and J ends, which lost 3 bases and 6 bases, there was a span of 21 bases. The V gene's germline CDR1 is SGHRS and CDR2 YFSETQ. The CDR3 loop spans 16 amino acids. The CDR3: CASSYGYTAISSEAFF. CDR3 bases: TGCGCCAGCAGCTATGGTTACACGGCGATATCATCTGAAGCTTTCTTT.

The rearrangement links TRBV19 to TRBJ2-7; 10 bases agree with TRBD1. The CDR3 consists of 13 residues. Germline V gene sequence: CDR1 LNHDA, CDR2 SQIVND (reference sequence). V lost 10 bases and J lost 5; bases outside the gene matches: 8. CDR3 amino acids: CAIGTGDLDEQYF. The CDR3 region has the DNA TGTGCCATCGGGACAGGGGACTTGGACGAGCAGTACTTC.

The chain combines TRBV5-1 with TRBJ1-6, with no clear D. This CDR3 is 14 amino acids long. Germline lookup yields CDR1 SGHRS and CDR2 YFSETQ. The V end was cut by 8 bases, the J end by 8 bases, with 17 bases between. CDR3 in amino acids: CASSARQADSPLHF. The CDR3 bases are TGCGCCAGTTCAGCCAGGCAGGCCGATTCACCCCTCCACTTT.

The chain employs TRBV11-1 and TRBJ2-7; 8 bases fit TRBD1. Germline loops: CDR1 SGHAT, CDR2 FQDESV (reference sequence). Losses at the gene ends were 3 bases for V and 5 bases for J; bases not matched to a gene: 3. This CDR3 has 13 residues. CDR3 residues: CASSFSGGHEQYF. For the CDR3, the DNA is TGTGCCAGCAGCTTCTCAGGGGGCCACGAGCAGTACTTC.

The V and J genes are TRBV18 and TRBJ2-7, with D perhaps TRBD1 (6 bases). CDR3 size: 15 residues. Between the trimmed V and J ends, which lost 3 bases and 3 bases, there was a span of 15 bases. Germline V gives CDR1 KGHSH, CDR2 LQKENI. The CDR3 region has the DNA TGTGCCAGCTCACCCCGGGACACATCCCTCTACGAGCAGTACTTC. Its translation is CASSPRDTSLYEQYF.

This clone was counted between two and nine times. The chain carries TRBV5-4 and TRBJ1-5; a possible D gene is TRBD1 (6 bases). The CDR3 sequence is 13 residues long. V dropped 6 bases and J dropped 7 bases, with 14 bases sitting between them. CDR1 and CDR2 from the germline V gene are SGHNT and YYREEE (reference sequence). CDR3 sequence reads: CASTPHGGQPQHF. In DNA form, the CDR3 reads TGTGCCAGCACCCCACATGGGGGCCAGCCCCAGCATTTT.

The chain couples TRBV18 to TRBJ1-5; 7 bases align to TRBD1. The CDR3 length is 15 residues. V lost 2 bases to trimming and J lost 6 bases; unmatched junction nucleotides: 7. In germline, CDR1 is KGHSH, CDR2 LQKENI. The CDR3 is CASSPTGTVRQPQHF. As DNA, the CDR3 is TGTGCCAGCTCACCAACGGGGACAGTACGTCAGCCCCAGCATTTT.

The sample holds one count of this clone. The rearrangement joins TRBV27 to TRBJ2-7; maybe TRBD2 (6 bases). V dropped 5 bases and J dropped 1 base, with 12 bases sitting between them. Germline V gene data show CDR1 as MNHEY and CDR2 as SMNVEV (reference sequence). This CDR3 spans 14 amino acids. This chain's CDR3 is CASSLLATSYEQYF. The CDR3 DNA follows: TGTGCCAGCAGTCTCCTAGCGACATCCTACGAGCAGTACTTC.

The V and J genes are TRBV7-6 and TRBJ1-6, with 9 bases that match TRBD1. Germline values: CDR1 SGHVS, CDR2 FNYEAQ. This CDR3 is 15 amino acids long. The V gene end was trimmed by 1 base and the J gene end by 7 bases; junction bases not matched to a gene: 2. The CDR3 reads CASSLEGQGNSPLHF. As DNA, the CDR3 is TGTGCCAGCAGCTTAGAGGGACAGGGAAATTCACCCCTCCACTTT.

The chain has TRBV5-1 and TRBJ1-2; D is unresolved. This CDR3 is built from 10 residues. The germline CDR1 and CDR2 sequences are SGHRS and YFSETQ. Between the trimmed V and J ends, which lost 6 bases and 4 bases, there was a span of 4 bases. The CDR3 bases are TGCGCCAGCACCGTCTATGGCTACACCTTC. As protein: CASTVYGYTF.

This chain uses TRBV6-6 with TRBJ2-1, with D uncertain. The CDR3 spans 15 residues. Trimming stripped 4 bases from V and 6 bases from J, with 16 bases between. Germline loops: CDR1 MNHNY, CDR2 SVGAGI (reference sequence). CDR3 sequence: CASSFDMSATNEQFF. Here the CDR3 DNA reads TGTGCCAGCAGTTTCGACATGTCGGCTACCAATGAGCAGTTCTTC.

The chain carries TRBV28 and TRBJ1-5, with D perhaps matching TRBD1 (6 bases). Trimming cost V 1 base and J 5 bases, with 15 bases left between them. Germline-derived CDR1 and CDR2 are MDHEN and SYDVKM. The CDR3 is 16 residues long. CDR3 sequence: CASSLLSGADYQPQHF. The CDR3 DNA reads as TGTGCCAGCAGTTTATTATCAGGGGCGGACTATCAGCCCCAGCATTTT.

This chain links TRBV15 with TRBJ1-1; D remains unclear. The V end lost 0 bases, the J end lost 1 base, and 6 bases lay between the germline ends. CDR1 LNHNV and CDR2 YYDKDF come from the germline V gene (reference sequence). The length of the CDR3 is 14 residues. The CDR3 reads CATSRDIRNTEAFF. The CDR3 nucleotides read TGTGCCACCAGCAGAGATATCCGGAACACTGAAGCTTTCTTT.

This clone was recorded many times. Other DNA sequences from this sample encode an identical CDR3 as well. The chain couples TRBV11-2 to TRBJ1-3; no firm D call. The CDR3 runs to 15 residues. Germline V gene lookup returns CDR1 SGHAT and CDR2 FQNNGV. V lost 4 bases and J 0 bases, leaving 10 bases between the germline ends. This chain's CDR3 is CASSSSGSSGNTIYF. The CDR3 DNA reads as TGTGCCAGCAGCTCCTCAGGAAGCTCTGGAAACACCATATATTTT.

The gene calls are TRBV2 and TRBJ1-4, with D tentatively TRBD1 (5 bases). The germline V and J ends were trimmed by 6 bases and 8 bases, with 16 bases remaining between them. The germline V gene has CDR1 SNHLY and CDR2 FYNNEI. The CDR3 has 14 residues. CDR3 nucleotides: TGTGCCAGCAGGGCAGGGAATCTGGGAGAAAAACTGTTTTTT. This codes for CASRAGNLGEKLFF.

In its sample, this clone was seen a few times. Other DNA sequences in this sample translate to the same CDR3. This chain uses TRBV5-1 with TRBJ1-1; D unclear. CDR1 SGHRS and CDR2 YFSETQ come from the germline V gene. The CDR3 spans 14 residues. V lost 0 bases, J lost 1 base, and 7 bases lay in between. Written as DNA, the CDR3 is TGCGCCAGCAGCTTGGGGCCGCCGAACACTGAAGCTTTCTTT. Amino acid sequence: CASSLGPPNTEAFF.

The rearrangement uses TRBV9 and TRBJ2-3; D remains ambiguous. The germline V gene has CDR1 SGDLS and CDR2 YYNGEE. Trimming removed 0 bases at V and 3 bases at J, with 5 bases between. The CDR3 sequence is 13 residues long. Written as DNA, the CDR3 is TGTGCCAGCAGCGTAGCTGGGACAGATACGCAGTATTTT. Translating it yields CASSVAGTDTQYF.

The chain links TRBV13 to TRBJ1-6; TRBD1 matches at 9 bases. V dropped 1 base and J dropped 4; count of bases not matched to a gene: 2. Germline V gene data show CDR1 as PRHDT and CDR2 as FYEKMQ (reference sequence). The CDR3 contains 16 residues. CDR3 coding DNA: TGTGCCAGCAGCTTAGAGGGACAGGGATATAATTCACCCCTCCACTTT. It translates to CASSLEGQGYNSPLHF.

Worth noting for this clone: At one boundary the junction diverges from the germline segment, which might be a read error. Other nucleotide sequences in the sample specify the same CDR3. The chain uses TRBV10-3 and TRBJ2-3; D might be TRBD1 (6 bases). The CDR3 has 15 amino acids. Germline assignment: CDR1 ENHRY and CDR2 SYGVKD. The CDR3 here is CATQPNRERLDTQYF. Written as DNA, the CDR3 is TGCGCCACCCAACCTAACAGGGAACGATTAGATACGCAGTATTTT.

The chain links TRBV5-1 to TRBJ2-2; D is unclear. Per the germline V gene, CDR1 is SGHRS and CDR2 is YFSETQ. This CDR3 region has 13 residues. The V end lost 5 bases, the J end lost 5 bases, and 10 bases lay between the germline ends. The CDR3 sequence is CASRVRATGELFF. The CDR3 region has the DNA TGCGCCAGCAGAGTCAGAGCAACCGGGGAGCTGTTTTTT. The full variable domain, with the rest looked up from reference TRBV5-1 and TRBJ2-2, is KAGVTQTPRYLIKTRGQQVTLSCSPISGHRSVSWYQQTPGQGLQFLFEYFSETQRNKGNFPGRFSGRQFSNSRSEMNVSTLELGDSALYLCASRVRATGELFFGEGSRLTVL.